This T cell receptor beta chain was found in a study of blood T cell repertoires in COVID-19. The CDR3 is 14 residues long. Germline loops: CDR1 SGDLS, CDR2 YYNGEE. The germline V and J ends were trimmed by 5 bases and 3 bases, with 15 bases remaining between them. TCRdb keeps only in-frame clones here, not all; method: immunoSEQ multiplex PCR. The sample has tens of thousands of clones, around nine tenths seen once. The specimen was peripheral blood. The receptor's source is a man in his 70s with acute or convalescent COVID-19. This rearrangement joins TRBV9 to TRBJ2-7, with D tentatively TRBD2 (7 bases). For the CDR3, the DNA is TGTGCCAGCAGTCGGGGGGCCGATAACTACGAGCAGTACTTC. Translating it yields CASSRGADNYEQYF.